One sample yielded the 15 T cell receptor beta chains listed below, sequenced in a study of T cells in Graves' hyperthyroidism and ophthalmopathy. Amplification of TCR beta CDR3 regions was performed using RNA transcripts as template. The TCR CDR3 was amplified in a first-round RT-PCR using the HTBI primer set. A single record per CDR3 protein comes from TCRdb applying MiXCR to the multiplex PCR reads. The table has some 270,000 distinct CDR3 sequences, roughly 15% seen once. The sample taken for sequencing was blood. The receptors derive from a middle-aged woman with Graves' hyperthyroidism.

This clonotype was counted ten times or more. This chain connects TRBV6-1 to TRBJ2-7; D not resolved. Trimming pared 1 base from V and 3 bases from J, leaving 7 bases between. The CDR3 consists of 13 residues. CDR1 MNHNS and CDR2 SASEGT come from the germline V gene. CDR3 residues: CASSEEGNYEQYF. CDR3 DNA: TGTGCCAGCAGTGAAGAGGGAAACTACGAGCAGTACTTC.

DNA for the CDR3: TGTGCCAGCAGCCATCGTGGACTAGCGGGAGATAAAGGGGTCTACAATGAGCAGTTCTTC. Translated: CASSHRGLAGDKGVYNEQFF. The chain couples TRBV4-2 to TRBJ2-1; 13 nucleotides match TRBD2. CDR3 length: 20 amino acids. V lost 3 bases and J lost 3; bases outside the gene matches: 14. Germline-derived CDR1 and CDR2 are LGHNA and YNFKEQ.

This chain links TRBV9 with TRBJ2-1; D gene ambiguous. The germline V and J ends were trimmed by 1 base and 10 bases, with 12 bases remaining between them. The CDR3 runs to 13 residues. Germline V lookup: CDR1 SGDLS, CDR2 YYNGEE. The CDR3 DNA sequence: TGTGCCAGCAGCGTAAAAGTAGCCGGGGAGCAGTTCTTC. It specifies CASSVKVAGEQFF.

This clonotype showed up many times. The gene calls are TRBV7-2 and TRBJ1-1; D unclear. The CDR3 is 15 residues long. Trimming shortened V by 0 bases and J by 6 bases, and 14 bases separated the two germline ends. Germline CDR1 and CDR2: SGHTA and FQGNSA. CDR3 amino acids: CASSLAADGWAEAFF. In DNA form, the CDR3 reads TGTGCCAGCAGCTTAGCCGCGGACGGGTGGGCTGAAGCTTTCTTT. Complete variable domain (other parts from reference TRBV7-2 and TRBJ1-1): GAGVSQSPSNKVTEKGKDVELRCDPISGHTALYWYRQSLGQGLEFLIYFQGNSAPDKSGLPSDRFSAERTGGSVSTLTIQRTQQEDSAVYLCASSLAADGWAEAFFGQGTRLTVV.

The chain's CDR3 is CAGRGTADTQYF. The CDR3 region has the DNA TGTGCTGGCCGGGGGACTGCAGATACGCAGTATTTT. The chain employs TRBV2 and TRBJ2-3, with D possibly TRBD2 on 6 matching bases. The germline V gene encodes CDR1 SNHLY and CDR2 FYNNEI. This CDR3 comprises 12 residues.

The sample holds many counts of this clonotype. CDR3 in DNA: TGTGCCAGCAGCTCGGACAGGGGGGCTTACCAGCCCCAGCATTTT. Translating gives CASSSDRGAYQPQHF. This chain joins TRBV7-8 and TRBJ1-5, with 10 bases identical to TRBD1. The V gene end was trimmed by 4 bases and the J gene end by 7 bases; junction bases not matched to a gene: 7. Germline V lookup: CDR1 SGHVS, CDR2 FQNEAQ. The CDR3 is made up of 15 amino acids.

This clonotype was found many times. The CDR3 bases are TGTGCCAGCAGCGCCCGCGGGGAAGTAGAGACCCAGTACTTC. Protein: CASSARGEVETQYF. V usage is TRBV5-6 and J usage is TRBJ2-5, with TRBD2 as a possible D gene (6 bases). The germline V and J ends were trimmed by 4 bases and 4 bases, with 14 bases remaining between them. Germline V gene data show CDR1 as SGHDT and CDR2 as YYEEEE. The CDR3 consists of 14 residues.

This clonotype has a handful of counts. V usage is TRBV10-3 and J usage is TRBJ2-7; D is possibly TRBD1 or TRBD2 (5 bases each). From germline, CDR1 is ENHRY and CDR2 SYGVKD. V gave up 2 bases and J gave up 0 bases, with 14 bases separating them. The CDR3 has 16 amino acids. CDR3 sequence: CAISEPPGTGSYEQYF. CDR3 coding DNA: TGTGCCATCAGTGAGCCCCCCGGGACGGGCTCCTACGAGCAGTACTTC.

This clonotype was detected ten times or more. This chain connects TRBV2 to TRBJ2-3; TRBD2 agrees at 7 bases. V shed 6 bases and J 0 bases; nucleotides not matched to a gene: 3. The CDR3 is 14 residues long. Germline V gene sequence: CDR1 SNHLY, CDR2 FYNNEI. In DNA, the CDR3 is TGTGCCAGCAGCCTAGCGGCTAGCACAGATACGCAGTATTTT. Translating gives CASSLAASTDTQYF.

This clonotype has a count of ten or more. The V and J genes are TRBV2 and TRBJ2-4; D is possibly TRBD2 (6 bases). Trimming shortened V by 0 bases and J by 1 base, and 10 bases separated the two germline ends. Germline CDR1 reads SNHLY; CDR2 reads FYNNEI. The CDR3 has 16 residues. CDR3 sequence (DNA): TGTGCCAGCAGTGAAGCGCTTCTAGCGGCCAAAAACATTCAGTACTTC. Protein product: CASSEALLAAKNIQYF.

This clonotype has only a few counts. The chain joins TRBV12-3 or TRBV12-4 to TRBJ2-7; 13 bases align to TRBD2. CDR3 size: 18 residues. V lost 4 bases, J lost 4 bases, and 13 bases stayed unmatched. The CDR3 reads CASSSPGGLAGSVYEQYF. CDR3 in DNA: TGTGCCAGCAGTTCCCCAGGGGGACTAGCGGGGTCAGTGTACGAGCAGTACTTC.

This clonotype was seen many times. The chain carries TRBV5-1 and TRBJ1-1; no definite D call. CDR1 SGHRS and CDR2 YFSETQ come from the germline V gene. This CDR3 is 15 amino acids long. The ends were cut back, 5 bases at V and 1 base at J, with 15 bases in the middle. The CDR3 loop is CASRPGGRENTEAFF. The CDR3 region has the DNA TGCGCCAGCAGACCGGGTGGAAGGGAGAACACTGAAGCTTTCTTT.

This clonotype was seen ten or more times. DNA of the CDR3: TGCAGTGCTAGTTTGGGGCCGAACACTGAAGCTTTCTTT. It yields the protein CSASLGPNTEAFF. The chain couples TRBV20-1 to TRBJ1-1; D perhaps matches TRBD1 (5 bases). The CDR3 length is 13 residues. CDR1 is DFQATT, CDR2 SNEGSKA, per germline (reference sequence). The V and J ends lost 3 bases and 1 base respectively, with 9 bases between them.

The CDR3 loop reads CASSQFLSGSGQETQYF. The CDR3 DNA reads as TGTGCCAGCAGCCAATTCCTTAGCGGGAGTGGCCAAGAGACCCAGTACTTC. The V and J genes are TRBV3-1 and TRBJ2-5, with 9 bases identical to TRBD2. This CDR3 region has 17 residues. CDR1 is LGHDT, CDR2 YNNKEL, per germline (reference sequence). Losses at the gene ends were 2 bases for V and 1 base for J; bases not matched to a gene: 8.

Points on this clonotype: A much larger clone is a single base away; this may be a read error. The rearrangement joins TRBV5-1 to TRBJ2-7; D may be TRBD2 (6 bases). The CDR3 is made up of 14 amino acids. Looked up from germline, CDR1 is SGHRS and CDR2 is YFSETQ. Written as DNA, the CDR3 is TGCGTCAGCAGCGCGGACTATCCTAGATACGAGCAGTACTTC. It encodes CVSSADYPRYEQYF.